These 18 T cell receptor beta chains were sequenced from one sample in a study of sequential checkpoint blockade in melanoma. Data came from immunoSEQ multiplex PCR; TCRdb stores just in-frame clones and leaves some out. This sample has about 27,000 clones, with approximately 75% found just once. The treatment here: randomized to nivolumab then ipilimumab (arm A) or the reverse (arm B). Sequencing used CD8+ T cells sorted from blood (inferred from file names), obtained from a patient given nivolumab and ipilimumab in sequence. Receptor source: a human donor with melanoma.

DNA of the CDR3: TGTGCCAGCAGCCCAGGACCAGCGGGGGGGATCTACGAGCAGTACTTC. Translation gives CASSPGPAGGIYEQYF. V gene TRBV7-3 combines with J gene TRBJ2-7, with TRBD2 identical over 10 bases. The germline CDR1 and CDR2 sequences are SGHTA and FQGTGA. The CDR3 consists of 16 residues. V dropped 5 bases and J dropped 3; count of bases not matched to a gene: 10.

Written as DNA, the CDR3 is TGTGCCAGCAGCTCCGGTACAGGGGCCAGGCATGAAAAACTGTTTTTT. This translates into CASSSGTGARHEKLFF. The chain combines TRBV11-2 with TRBJ1-4; 7 nucleotides align to TRBD1. The junction had 11 bases not matched to a gene; V was cut back by 4 bases and J by 6 bases. Germline CDR1 SGHAT, CDR2 FQNNGV. There are 16 residues in the CDR3.

The chain links TRBV4-2 to TRBJ2-7; tentatively, D is TRBD1 (5 bases). This CDR3 is 15 amino acids long. From germline, CDR1 is LGHNA and CDR2 YNFKEQ. Between the trimmed V and J ends, which lost 1 base and 2 bases, there was a span of 12 bases. CDR3 coding DNA: TGTGCCAGCAGCCAAGGAGACAGTACCCCCTACGAGCAGTACTTC. It specifies CASSQGDSTPYEQYF.

The chain links TRBV19 to TRBJ2-3; the match to TRBD1 covers 8 bases. This CDR3 contains 13 residues. CDR1 is LNHDA and CDR2 is SQIVND in the germline V gene (reference sequence). Trimming cost V 8 bases and J 1 base; bases outside gene matches: 2. CDR3 sequence: CASAGQGTDTQYF. CDR3 nucleotides: TGTGCCAGTGCGGGACAGGGCACAGATACGCAGTATTTT. Using reference TRBV19 and TRBJ2-3 for the parts outside the CDR3, the full variable domain is DGGITQSPKYLFRKEGQNVTLSCEQNLNHDAMYWYRQDPGQGLRLIYYSQIVNDFQKGDIAEGYSVSREKKESFPLTVTSAQKNPTAFYLCASAGQGTDTQYFGPGTRLTVL.

V usage is TRBV7-8 and J usage is TRBJ2-7; 7 bases line up with TRBD2. Losses at the gene ends were 5 bases for V and 2 bases for J; bases not matched to a gene: 6. The CDR3 is 14 amino acids. Germline V gives CDR1 SGHVS, CDR2 FQNEAQ. The CDR3 region is CASSPGLPTYEQYF. Here the CDR3 DNA reads TGTGCCAGCAGCCCGGGACTACCCACCTACGAGCAGTACTTC.

The V gene is TRBV27, the J gene TRBJ1-2, with unresolved D. V was pared by 5 bases and J by 8 bases, with 15 bases between. The V gene's germline CDR1 is MNHEY and CDR2 SMNVEV (reference sequence). There are 13 residues in the CDR3. CDR3 nucleotide sequence: TGTGCCAGCAGTACATGGTCCGCAGGAGGCTACACCTTC. Translating it yields CASSTWSAGGYTF.

Only one count was recorded for this clone. The genes are TRBV29-1 and TRBJ2-3, with a possible D match to TRBD2 (6 bases). Trimming removed 1 base from V and 0 bases from J, with 20 bases in between. Per the germline V gene, CDR1 is SQVTM and CDR2 is ANQGSEA. The CDR3 length is 18 residues. DNA for the CDR3: TGCAGCGTTGAAGGGGGGGAACGGCTAGCACGGAGCACAGATACGCAGTATTTT. Protein product: CSVEGGERLARSTDTQYF.

This clone appeared a few times. CDR3: CASSAQGALRNGYTF. DNA for the CDR3: TGTGCCAGCAGCGCCCAGGGGGCGCTGAGGAACGGCTACACCTTC. The V and J genes are TRBV9 and TRBJ1-2; 8 bases align to TRBD1. Germline CDR1 SGDLS, CDR2 YYNGEE. Trimming took 3 bases from V and 8 from J; bases not matched to a gene: 12. The CDR3 covers 15 residues.

The chain combines TRBV19 with TRBJ2-2; the D gene is possibly TRBD1 (5 bases). The CDR3 contains 14 residues. The germline gives CDR1 LNHDA, CDR2 SQIVND (reference sequence). Trimming took 3 bases from V and 5 from J, leaving 10 bases between them. CDR3 DNA sequence: TGTGCCAGTAGTATCGGACATCTGACCGGGGAGCTGTTTTTT. This sequence encodes CASSIGHLTGELFF.

This chain links TRBV19 with TRBJ2-7; D call uncertain. This CDR3 has 13 amino acids. Germline CDR1 LNHDA, CDR2 SQIVND (reference sequence). Trimming cost V 3 bases and J 5 bases, with 11 bases left between them. Here the CDR3 DNA reads TGTGCCAGTAGTATGTCTTGGCAGGACGAGCAGTACTTC. Translating gives CASSMSWQDEQYF.

V usage is TRBV28 and J usage is TRBJ1-2, with TRBD1 as a possible D gene (6 bases). This CDR3 is built from 14 residues. Germline V gene lookup returns CDR1 MDHEN and CDR2 SYDVKM. V was pared by 5 bases and J by 0 bases, with 10 bases between. CDR3 loop: CASSRQEANYGYTF. CDR3 coding DNA: TGTGCCAGCAGTCGACAGGAAGCTAACTATGGCTACACCTTC.

The rearrangement uses TRBV7-9 and TRBJ2-7; possibly TRBD2 for D (6 bases). CDR1 and CDR2 from the germline V gene are SEHNR and FQNEAQ (reference sequence). Deletions cut 5 bases from V and 0 bases from J, with 17 bases between. The CDR3 length is 16 residues. The DNA of the CDR3 is TGTGCCAGCAGCGGGCGAGGCGGGGCCCACTCCTACGAGCAGTACTTC. As protein: CASSGRGGAHSYEQYF.

This chain joins TRBV6-1 and TRBJ1-1; D perhaps matches TRBD1 (5 bases). Between the trimmed V and J ends, which lost 3 bases and 1 base, there was a span of 12 bases. The germline gives CDR1 MNHNS, CDR2 SASEGT. The CDR3 extends over 15 amino acids. This CDR3 is CASSDRDWGNTEAFF. Here the CDR3 DNA reads TGTGCCAGCAGTGACAGGGACTGGGGGAACACTGAAGCTTTCTTT.

In its sample, this clone ranks as medium-sized. The chain recombines TRBV7-9 with TRBJ2-3, with TRBD2 matching 11 bases. The CDR3 spans 19 residues. V shed 4 bases and J 2 bases; nucleotides not matched to a gene: 14. Germline CDR1 reads SEHNR; CDR2 reads FQNEAQ (reference sequence). The DNA for the CDR3 is TGTGCCAGCAGCTCGCGTACCCCCCCTAGCGGGGGGTCCACAGATACGCAGTATTTT. The encoded protein is CASSSRTPPSGGSTDTQYF.

The V call is TRBV6-5, the J call TRBJ2-3; the D gene is possibly TRBD1 (5 bases). There are 14 residues in the CDR3. The V and J ends lost 2 bases and 6 bases respectively, with 12 bases between them. Germline V gene data show CDR1 as MNHEY and CDR2 as SVGAGI. CDR3 nucleotides: TGTGCCAGCAGTTACCAGGGCTTAGGGGATACGCAGTATTTT. It yields the protein CASSYQGLGDTQYF.

This clone showed up just a few times. The rearrangement joins TRBV18 to TRBJ2-5, with 9 bases aligning to TRBD1. From germline, CDR1 is KGHSH and CDR2 LQKENI. The CDR3 contains 16 residues. The V segment lost 4 bases and the J segment 2 bases; nucleotides outside the gene matches: 8. The CDR3 loop reads CASSRRDRGGQETQYF. CDR3 nucleotide sequence: TGTGCCAGCTCACGCAGAGACAGGGGGGGACAAGAGACCCAGTACTTC.

The rearrangement uses TRBV2 and TRBJ2-3; 9 nucleotides agree with TRBD1. Germline V gives CDR1 SNHLY, CDR2 FYNNEI. The CDR3 contains 16 residues. With 5 bases clipped from V and 6 bases from J, the junction kept 12 bases outside the gene matches. Here the CDR3 DNA reads TGTGCCAGCAGTTCTGTCGGGACAGGGATATCGGATACGCAGTATTTT. This sequence encodes CASSSVGTGISDTQYF.

J is TRBJ1-1 and V is TRBV10-3; D uncertain. The germline gives CDR1 ENHRY, CDR2 SYGVKD. The CDR3 loop spans 15 amino acids. V was pared by 1 base and J by 0 bases, with 9 bases between. CDR3 sequence: CAISEFNSLNTEAFF. Written as DNA, the CDR3 is TGTGCCATCAGTGAGTTTAACAGTCTGAACACTGAAGCTTTCTTT.